One sample yielded the 3 T cell receptor beta chains listed below, sequenced in a study of cytomegalovirus exposure and HLA in healthy donors. Assay: immunoSEQ multiplex PCR; the TCRdb copy retains only in-frame clones and omits some. The sample records about 130,000 clones, almost 90% being singletons. Sequenced material: PBMCs. These receptors all come from a man aged 30 to 45 in good health and CMV-seronegative.

This clone was seen a few times. CDR3 region: CASSIGSGESYEQYF. The CDR3 DNA follows: TGTGCCAGTAGTATCGGGTCGGGGGAATCCTACGAGCAGTACTTC. The chain couples TRBV19 to TRBJ2-7; D perhaps matches TRBD2 (6 bases). This CDR3 contains 15 residues. In germline, CDR1 is LNHDA, CDR2 SQIVND (reference sequence). V was pared by 3 bases and J by 1 base, with 13 bases between.

The chain has TRBV4-3 and TRBJ2-3, with 9 bases that match TRBD2. Germline V gives CDR1 LGHNA, CDR2 YSLEER. This CDR3 is built from 14 residues. The V segment lost 0 bases and the J segment 5 bases; nucleotides outside the gene matches: 0. In DNA, the CDR3 is TGCGCCAGCAGCCAAGATAGCGGGAGAGATACGCAGTATTTT. Its protein is CASSQDSGRDTQYF.

The J gene is TRBJ1-4, the V gene TRBV5-4; TRBD1 matches 8 bases. The ends lost 4 bases at V and 4 bases at J; junction bases unmatched: 3. Germline V gene sequence: CDR1 SGHNT, CDR2 YYREEE (reference sequence). The CDR3 loop spans 14 amino acids. CDR3 coding DNA: TGTGCCAGCAGCCGGACAGGGTTTAATGAAAAACTGTTTTTT. Translation: CASSRTGFNEKLFF.